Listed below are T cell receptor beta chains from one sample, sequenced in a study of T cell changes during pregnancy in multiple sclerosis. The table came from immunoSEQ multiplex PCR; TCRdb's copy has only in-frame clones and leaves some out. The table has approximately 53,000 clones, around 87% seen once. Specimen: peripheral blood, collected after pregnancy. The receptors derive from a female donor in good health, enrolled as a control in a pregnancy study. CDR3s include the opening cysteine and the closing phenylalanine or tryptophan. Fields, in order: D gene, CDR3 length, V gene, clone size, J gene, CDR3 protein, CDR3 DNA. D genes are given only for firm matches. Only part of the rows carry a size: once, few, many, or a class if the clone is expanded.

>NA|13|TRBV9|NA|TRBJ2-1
CASSVGPDNEQFF
TGTGCCAGCAGCGTAGGGCCCGACAATGAGCAGTTCTTC
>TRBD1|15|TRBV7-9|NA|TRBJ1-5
CASSPPTGKNQPQHF
TGTGCCAGCAGCCCCCCGACAGGGAAGAATCAGCCCCAGCATTTT
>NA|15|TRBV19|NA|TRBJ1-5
CASSTTGTANQPQHF
TGTGCCAGTAGTACAACAGGGACCGCCAATCAGCCCCAGCATTTT
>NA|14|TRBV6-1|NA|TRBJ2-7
CASRGGQLSYEQYF
TGTGCCAGCAGGGGTGGACAGCTATCCTACGAGCAGTACTTC
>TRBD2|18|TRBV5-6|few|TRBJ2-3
CASSLEAGGYPFTDTQYF
TGTGCCAGCAGCTTGGAGGCGGGGGGGTACCCCTTCACAGATACGCAGTATTTT
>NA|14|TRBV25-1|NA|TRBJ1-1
CASSENTGNTEAFF
TGTGCCAGCAGTGAAAACACAGGGAACACTGAAGCTTTCTTT
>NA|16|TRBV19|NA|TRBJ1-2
CASTARRQQGDYGYTF
TGTGCCAGTACGGCCCGTCGACAGCAAGGGGACTATGGCTACACCTTC
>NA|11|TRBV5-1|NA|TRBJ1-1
CASTLGAGAFF
TGCGCCAGCACTCTGGGGGCCGGAGCTTTCTTT
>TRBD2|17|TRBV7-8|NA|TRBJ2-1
CASSFHIIAGVNNEQFF
TGTGCCAGCAGCTTTCACATTATAGCGGGAGTTAACAATGAGCAGTTCTTC
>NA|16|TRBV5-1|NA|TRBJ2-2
CASSAPGTPNTGELFF
TGCGCCAGCAGCGCACCCGGGACACCGAACACCGGGGAGCTGTTTTTT
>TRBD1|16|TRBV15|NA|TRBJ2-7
CATSRTPGQGIDEQYF
TGTGCCACCAGCAGAACTCCGGGACAGGGTATCGACGAGCAGTACTTC
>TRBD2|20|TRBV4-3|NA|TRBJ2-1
CASSQDWTSGGVSSYNEQFF
TGCGCCAGCAGCCAAGATTGGACTAGCGGGGGGGTCAGCTCCTACAATGAGCAGTTCTTC
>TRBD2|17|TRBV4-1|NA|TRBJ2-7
CASSQDLPAGATYEQYF
TGCGCCAGCAGCCAAGATCTCCCCGCGGGAGCCACCTACGAGCAGTACTTC
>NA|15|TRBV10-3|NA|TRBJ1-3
CAISERRESGNTIYF
TGTGCCATCAGTGAGAGGCGGGAATCTGGAAACACCATATATTTT
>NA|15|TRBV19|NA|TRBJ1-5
CASSIQGLWRQPQHF
TGTGCCAGTAGTATCCAGGGGTTATGGAGGCAGCCCCAGCATTTT
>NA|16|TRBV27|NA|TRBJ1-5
CASSLGNQYSNQPQHF
TGTGCCAGCAGTTTGGGCAATCAATACAGCAATCAGCCCCAGCATTTT
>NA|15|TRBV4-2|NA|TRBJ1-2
CASSQDRRGGYGYTF
TGTGCCAGCAGCCAAGATAGAAGAGGAGGCTATGGCTACACCTTC
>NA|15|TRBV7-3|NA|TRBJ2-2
CASRGRGGITGELFF
TGTGCCAGCCGAGGTCGGGGAGGTATCACCGGGGAGCTGTTTTTT
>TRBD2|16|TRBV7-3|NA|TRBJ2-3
CASSLWGGGGTDTQYF
TGTGCCAGCAGCTTGTGGGGCGGGGGGGGCACAGATACGCAGTATTTT
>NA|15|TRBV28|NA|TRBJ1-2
CASSQPGVLDYGYTF
TGTGCCAGCAGCCAACCAGGGGTGTTAGACTATGGCTACACCTTC
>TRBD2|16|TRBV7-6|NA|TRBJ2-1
CASSNPRLAGVGEQFF
TGTGCCAGCAGCAACCCCAGACTAGCGGGGGTGGGTGAGCAGTTCTTC
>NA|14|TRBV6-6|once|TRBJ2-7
CASSYRVGHDEQYF
TGTGCCAGCAGTTACCGGGTCGGTCACGACGAGCAGTACTTC
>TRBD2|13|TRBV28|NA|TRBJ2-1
CASSGTSDNEQFF
TGTGCCAGTTCCGGGACTAGCGACAATGAGCAGTTCTTC
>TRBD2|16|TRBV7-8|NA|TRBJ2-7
CASSLAGGGAKGEQYF
TGTGCCAGCAGCTTAGCCGGCGGGGGGGCCAAAGGCGAGCAGTACTTC
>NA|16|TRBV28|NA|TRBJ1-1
CASTAIPTGLNTEAFF
TGTGCCAGCACCGCAATACCTACAGGGCTGAACACTGAAGCTTTCTTT
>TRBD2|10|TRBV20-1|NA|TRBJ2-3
CSAGEGPAYF
TGCAGTGCTGGGGAGGGTCCGGCATACTTT
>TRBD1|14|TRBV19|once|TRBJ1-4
CASSLQGPNEKLFF
TGTGCCAGTAGTTTACAGGGGCCTAATGAAAAACTGTTTTTT
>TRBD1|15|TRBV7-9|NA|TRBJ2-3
CASSPQGSSTDTQYF
TGTGCCAGCAGCCCACAGGGGTCTAGCACAGATACGCAGTATTTT
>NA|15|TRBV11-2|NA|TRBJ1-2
CASIPPPGRVYGYTF
TGTGCCAGCATCCCACCCCCCGGCAGGGTGTATGGCTACACCTTC
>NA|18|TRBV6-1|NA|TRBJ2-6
CASSEVMGGAAGANVLTF
TGTGCCAGCAGTGAAGTCATGGGGGGGGCAGCCGGGGCCAACGTCCTGACTTTC
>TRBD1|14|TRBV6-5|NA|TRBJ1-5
CASSPGTVNQPQHF
TGTGCCAGCAGCCCCGGGACAGTCAATCAGCCCCAGCATTTT
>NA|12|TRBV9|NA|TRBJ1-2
CASSVRGYGYTF
TGTGCCAGCAGCGTCAGGGGCTACGGCTACACCTTC
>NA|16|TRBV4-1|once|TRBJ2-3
CASSHPAGFSVDTQYF
TGCGCCAGCAGCCATCCCGCGGGCTTCTCTGTGGATACGCAGTATTTT
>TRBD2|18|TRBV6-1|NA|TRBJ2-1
CASSESAASGSWYNEQFF
TGTGCCAGCAGTGAATCAGCGGCTAGCGGGAGTTGGTACAATGAGCAGTTCTTC
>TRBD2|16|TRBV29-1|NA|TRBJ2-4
CSVVGSGDLAKNIQYF
TGCAGCGTTGTGGGTAGCGGGGATCTAGCCAAAAACATTCAGTACTTC
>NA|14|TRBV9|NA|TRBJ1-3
CASSPSRAGNTIYF
TGTGCCAGCAGCCCTAGTCGTGCTGGAAACACCATATATTTT
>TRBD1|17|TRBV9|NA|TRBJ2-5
CASSVWGRGTGQETQYF
TGTGCCAGCAGCGTATGGGGGAGGGGGACAGGGCAAGAGACCCAGTACTTC
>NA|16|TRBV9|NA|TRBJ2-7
CASSVEAAGVSYEQYF
TGTGCCAGCAGCGTAGAAGCCGCAGGGGTGTCCTACGAGCAGTACTTC
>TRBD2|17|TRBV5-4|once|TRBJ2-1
CASSLEGLAGGHNEQFF
TGTGCCAGCAGCTTGGAAGGGCTAGCGGGAGGTCACAATGAGCAGTTCTTC
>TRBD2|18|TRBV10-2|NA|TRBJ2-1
CASSENLWTSGRIDEQFF
TGCGCCAGCAGTGAAAATCTCTGGACTAGCGGGAGGATCGATGAGCAGTTCTTC
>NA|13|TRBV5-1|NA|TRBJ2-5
CASSLVVQETQYF
TGCGCCAGCAGCTTGGTTGTACAAGAGACCCAGTACTTC
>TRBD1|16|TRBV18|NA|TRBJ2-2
CASSPTDRGDTGELFF
TGTGCCAGCTCACCTACGGACAGGGGAGACACCGGGGAGCTGTTTTTT